A selection of T cell receptor beta chains follows, all from one sample in a study of control samples from healthy donors and cancer patients. Libraries were prepared by immunoSEQ multiplex PCR; TCRdb keeps only in-frame clonotypes and omits some of them. The data contain fewer than 150,000 clones, approximately 90% of them singletons. Sequenced input: blood. Receptors were obtained from a young man in good health. The CDR3 runs from the conserved cysteine through the conserved F or W. A D gene is named only where the DNA matches it firmly. Size values are once, few and many counts, or a class for expanded clones, and some rows have none.

d_call,v_call,clone_size,j_call,cdr3_aa,cdr3_nt
-,TRBV7-8,-,TRBJ2-3,CASSRLKGTDTQYF,TGTGCCAGCAGCAGACTAAAGGGGACAGATACGCAGTATTTT
-,TRBV5-1,once,TRBJ1-5,CASSAGGAQPQHF,TGCGCCAGCAGCGCGGGAGGCGCTCAGCCCCAGCATTTT
-,TRBV6-5,-,TRBJ1-1,CASSYLSPNTEAFF,TGTGCCAGCAGTTACCTCAGCCCGAACACTGAAGCTTTCTTT
-,TRBV27,-,TRBJ2-7,CASSLSFRGEQYF,TGTGCCAGCAGTTTATCGTTTCGTGGGGAGCAGTACTTC
-,TRBV11-3,-,TRBJ1-3,CASSTNSGNTIYF,TGTGCCAGCAGCACAAACTCTGGAAACACCATATATTTT
TRBD1,TRBV5-6,-,TRBJ2-1,CASDRGYNEQFF,TGTGCCAGCGACAGGGGGTACAATGAGCAGTTCTTC
TRBD1,TRBV9,-,TRBJ1-2,CASSGDSYGYTF,TGTGCCAGCAGCGGGGACAGCTATGGCTACACCTTC
TRBD1,TRBV2,-,TRBJ1-4,CASSPRQGAYEKLFF,TGTGCCAGCAGTCCCCGACAGGGGGCATATGAAAAACTGTTTTTT
TRBD1,TRBV5-1,-,TRBJ1-6,CASSLGRGDRDNSPLHF,TGCGCCAGCAGCTTGGGGAGAGGGGACAGAGATAATTCACCCCTCCACTTT
TRBD1,TRBV19,-,TRBJ1-5,CASSTDRGLYQPQHF,TGTGCCAGTAGTACTGACAGGGGGCTCTACCAGCCCCAGCATTTT
-,TRBV18,-,TRBJ1-4,CASSPRQDKSEKLFF,TGTGCCAGCTCACCACGGCAAGACAAATCTGAAAAACTGTTTTTT
-,TRBV12-5,-,TRBJ1-2,CASGLVTGRARYGYTF,TGTGCTAGTGGTTTGGTAACCGGCAGGGCCAGGTATGGCTACACCTTC
-,TRBV27,-,TRBJ1-3,CASSLSGVGNTIYF,TGTGCCAGCAGTTTATCTGGGGTCGGAAACACCATATATTTT
TRBD1,TRBV7-3,-,TRBJ2-2,CASSLGGQGATGELFF,TGTGCCAGCAGCTTAGGCGGACAGGGGGCCACCGGGGAGCTGTTTTTT
-,TRBV2,-,TRBJ1-1,CASSEVHILGTVNTEAFF,TGTGCCAGCAGTGAAGTACATATTTTGGGAACCGTGAACACTGAAGCTTTCTTT
-,TRBV3-1/TRBV3-2,-,TRBJ2-4,CASRHTQGASLAKNIQYF,TGTGCCAGCAGACACACGCAGGGAGCAAGTCTAGCCAAAAACATTCAGTACTTC
TRBD2,TRBV3-1/TRBV3-2,-,TRBJ2-7,CASTSGGSYEQYF,TGTGCCAGCACTAGCGGGGGGAGCTACGAGCAGTACTTC
TRBD2,TRBV3-1/TRBV3-2,-,TRBJ2-7,CASSQGDGGGTYEQYF,TGTGCCAGCAGCCAAGGGGACGGCGGGGGGACCTACGAGCAGTACTTC
-,TRBV9,-,TRBJ1-1,CASSVVGEEAFF,TGTGCCAGCAGCGTAGTTGGGGAAGAAGCTTTCTTT
-,TRBV6-4,-,TRBJ2-3,CASSDGGATDTQYF,TGTGCCAGCAGTGACGGGGGGGCCACAGATACGCAGTATTTT
-,TRBV7-9,-,TRBJ2-3,CASSLEVGRGDTQYF,TGTGCCAGCAGCTTAGAAGTGGGACGAGGGGATACGCAGTATTTT
-,TRBV5-1,-,TRBJ2-7,CASSSATSRAYEQYF,TGCGCCAGCAGCTCAGCCACCTCCCGAGCCTACGAGCAGTACTTC
-,TRBV10-1,-,TRBJ2-2,CASSVRDKGWNTGELFF,TGCGCCAGCAGTGTGCGTGATAAGGGATGGAACACCGGGGAGCTGTTTTTT
-,TRBV3-1/TRBV3-2,-,TRBJ1-3,CASSSRLSGNTIYF,TGTGCCAGCAGCTCGAGACTCTCTGGAAACACCATATATTTT
-,TRBV5-1,-,TRBJ1-2,CASSLDVNYGYTF,TGCGCCAGCAGCTTGGACGTAAACTATGGCTACACCTTC
TRBD1,TRBV18,-,TRBJ2-7,CASAPMGQLYEQYF,TGTGCCAGCGCCCCCATGGGACAGCTATACGAGCAGTACTTC
-,TRBV12-5,-,TRBJ1-1,CASGLGGNMNTEAFF,TGTGCTAGTGGTTTAGGGGGGAACATGAACACTGAAGCTTTCTTT
TRBD1,TRBV2,-,TRBJ1-2,CASSDSFVGTGEYGYTF,TGTGCCAGCAGTGACTCCTTCGTCGGGACAGGGGAGTATGGCTACACCTTC
-,TRBV13,-,TRBJ1-4,CASSPGRVPHEKLFF,TGTGCCAGCAGCCCGGGCCGGGTTCCACATGAAAAACTGTTTTTT
-,TRBV6-5,-,TRBJ1-3,CASNQGEGGNTIYF,TGTGCCAGCAACCAAGGGGAGGGTGGAAACACCATATATTTT
-,TRBV5-1,-,TRBJ1-1,CASSPGPPDENTEAFF,TGCGCCAGCAGCCCTGGTCCGCCGGACGAGAACACTGAAGCTTTCTTT
-,TRBV11-2,-,TRBJ2-7,CASSSSYEQYF,TGTGCCAGCAGCTCCAGCTACGAGCAGTACTTC
-,TRBV11-3,-,TRBJ2-1,CASSLVAMDEQFF,TGTGCCAGCAGCTTAGTAGCAATGGATGAGCAGTTCTTC
-,TRBV5-4,-,TRBJ1-2,CASRWEANYGYTF,TGTGCCAGCAGATGGGAGGCTAACTATGGCTACACCTTC
TRBD1,TRBV5-1,-,TRBJ1-1,CASSLGQGGEDEAFF,TGCGCCAGCAGCTTGGGACAGGGCGGGGAGGATGAAGCTTTCTTT
TRBD1,TRBV4-1,-,TRBJ1-2,CASRPRTGNYGYTF,TGCGCCAGCAGACCTCGGACAGGGAACTATGGCTACACCTTC
TRBD2,TRBV11-2,-,TRBJ2-7,CASSLALAGPRGEQYF,TGTGCCAGCAGCTTAGCTCTAGCGGGGCCACGGGGCGAGCAGTACTTC
-,TRBV3-1/TRBV3-2,-,TRBJ1-5,CASSQRGAGSNQPQHF,TGTGCCAGCAGCCAAAGGGGGGCCGGGAGCAATCAGCCCCAGCATTTT
-,TRBV12-5,-,TRBJ1-3,CASGLVGLGSGNTIYF,TGTGCTAGTGGTTTGGTAGGTTTAGGCTCTGGAAACACCATATATTTT
TRBD1,TRBV7-9,-,TRBJ2-7,CASSQGQDGEQYF,TGTGCCAGCAGCCAGGGACAGGATGGCGAGCAGTACTTC
-,TRBV5-4,-,TRBJ1-1,CASSPRAYGEDTEAFF,TGTGCCAGCAGCCCCAGGGCCTACGGGGAAGACACTGAAGCTTTCTTT
-,TRBV27,-,TRBJ1-1,CASRQVYRNTEAFF,TGTGCCAGCAGGCAGGTCTATAGGAACACTGAAGCTTTCTTT
-,TRBV5-6,-,TRBJ2-1,CASSLARKTSYNEQFF,TGTGCCAGCAGCTTGGCCAGGAAGACCTCCTACAATGAGCAGTTCTTC
TRBD1,TRBV30,-,TRBJ2-7,CAWSVLRDRGFYEQYF,TGTGCCTGGAGTGTACTAAGGGACAGGGGATTCTACGAGCAGTACTTC
-,TRBV5-1,-,TRBJ2-3,CASKRRIGTDTQYF,TGCGCCAGCAAGCGTCGGATCGGCACAGATACGCAGTATTTT
TRBD1,TRBV28,-,TRBJ1-1,CASMGQGVIIEAFF,TGTGCCAGCATGGGACAGGGGGTGATTATTGAAGCTTTCTTT
TRBD1,TRBV3-1/TRBV3-2,-,TRBJ1-4,CASSQSAGGVSGEKLFF,TGTGCCAGCAGCCAATCAGCAGGGGGCGTCTCTGGTGAAAAACTGTTTTTT
-,TRBV9,-,TRBJ1-3,CASSVAGAPGNTIYF,TGTGCCAGCAGCGTAGCAGGGGCACCTGGAAACACCATATATTTT
-,TRBV5-5,-,TRBJ1-6,CASSLFPGHYNSPLHF,TGTGCCAGCAGCTTGTTTCCGGGACATTATAATTCACCCCTCCACTTT
-,TRBV19,-,TRBJ1-4,CASSTDGEKLFF,TGTGCCAGTAGTACGGACGGTGAAAAACTGTTTTTT